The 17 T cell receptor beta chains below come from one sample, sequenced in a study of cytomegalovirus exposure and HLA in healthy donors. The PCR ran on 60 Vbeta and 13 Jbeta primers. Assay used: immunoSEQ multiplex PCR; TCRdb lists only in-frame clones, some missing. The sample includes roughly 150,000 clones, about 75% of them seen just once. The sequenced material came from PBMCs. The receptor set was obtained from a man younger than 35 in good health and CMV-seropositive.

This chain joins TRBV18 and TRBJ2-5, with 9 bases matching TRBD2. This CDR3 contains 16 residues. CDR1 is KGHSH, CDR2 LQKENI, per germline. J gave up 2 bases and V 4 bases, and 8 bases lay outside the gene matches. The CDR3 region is CASSRQTSGGQETQYF. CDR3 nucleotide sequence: TGTGCCAGCTCACGCCAGACTAGCGGAGGACAAGAGACCCAGTACTTC.

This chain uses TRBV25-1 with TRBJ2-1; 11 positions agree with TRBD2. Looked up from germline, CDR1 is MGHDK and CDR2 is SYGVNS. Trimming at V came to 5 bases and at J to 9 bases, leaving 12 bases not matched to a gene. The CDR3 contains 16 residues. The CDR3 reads CASSPPTLAGVREQFF. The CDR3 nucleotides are TGTGCCAGCAGTCCCCCCACACTAGCGGGAGTCCGTGAGCAGTTCTTC.

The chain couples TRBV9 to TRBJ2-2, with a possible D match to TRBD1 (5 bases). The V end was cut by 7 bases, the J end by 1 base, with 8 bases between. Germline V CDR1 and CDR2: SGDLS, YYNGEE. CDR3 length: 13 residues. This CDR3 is CASRTQNTGELFF. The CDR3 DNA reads TGTGCCAGCCGGACACAGAACACCGGGGAGCTGTTTTTT.

CDR3 bases: TGCGCCAGCAGCTTGGAAGGACAGGGTTGGACTGAAGCTTTCTTT. Translation: CASSLEGQGWTEAFF. V gene TRBV5-1 combines with J gene TRBJ1-1, with 8 bases that match TRBD1. CDR1 and CDR2 from the germline V gene are SGHRS and YFSETQ. The CDR3 runs to 15 residues. Unmatched junction bases numbered 6, after V lost 0 bases and J lost 5 bases.

CDR3 coding DNA: TGTGCCAGCAGCCAGGAGGTGCTAGCGGTCCGTACCTACGAGCAGTACTTC. Translation gives CASSQEVLAVRTYEQYF. V is TRBV4-2 and J is TRBJ2-7; 7 bases line up with TRBD2. Germline V gives CDR1 LGHNA, CDR2 YNFKEQ. The CDR3 has 17 residues. V trimming: 3 bases; J trimming: 2 bases; junction bases outside the gene matches: 13.

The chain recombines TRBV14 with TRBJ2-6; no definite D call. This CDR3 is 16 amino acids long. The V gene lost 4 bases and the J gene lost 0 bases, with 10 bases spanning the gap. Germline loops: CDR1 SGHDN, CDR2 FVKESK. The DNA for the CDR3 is TGTGCCAGCAGCCTACTCAGGATCTCTGGGGCCAACGTCCTGACTTTC. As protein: CASSLLRISGANVLTF.

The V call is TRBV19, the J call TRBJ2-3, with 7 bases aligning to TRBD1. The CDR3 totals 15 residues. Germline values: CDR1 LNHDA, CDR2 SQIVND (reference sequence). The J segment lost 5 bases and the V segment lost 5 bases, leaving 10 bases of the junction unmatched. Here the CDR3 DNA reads TGTGCCAGTAGTTTGGGACAGTCAGGAGGAGATACGCAGTATTTT. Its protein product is CASSLGQSGGDTQYF.

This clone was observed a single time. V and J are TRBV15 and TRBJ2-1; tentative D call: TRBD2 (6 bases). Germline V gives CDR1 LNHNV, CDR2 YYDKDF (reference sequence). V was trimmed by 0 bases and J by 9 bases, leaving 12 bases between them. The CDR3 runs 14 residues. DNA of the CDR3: TGTGCCACCAGCAGAGATTCGGGGGATGGTGAGCAGTTCTTC. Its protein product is CATSRDSGDGEQFF.

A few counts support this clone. The CDR3 protein is CASSDPLAAEQFF. CDR3 sequence (DNA): TGTGCCAGCAGTGACCCACTAGCGGCTGAGCAGTTCTTC. V usage is TRBV25-1 and J usage is TRBJ2-1, with TRBD2 matching 8 bases. V gave up 3 bases and J gave up 9 bases; unmatched junction bases: 4. The CDR3 length is 13 residues. In germline, CDR1 is MGHDK, CDR2 SYGVNS. Drawing the rest from reference TRBV25-1 and TRBJ2-1, the complete variable domain is EADIYQTPRYLVIGTGKKITLECSQTMGHDKMYWYQQDPGMELHLIHYSYGVNSTEKGDLSSESTVSRIRTEHFPLTLESARPSHTSQYLCASSDPLAAEQFFGPGTRLTVL.

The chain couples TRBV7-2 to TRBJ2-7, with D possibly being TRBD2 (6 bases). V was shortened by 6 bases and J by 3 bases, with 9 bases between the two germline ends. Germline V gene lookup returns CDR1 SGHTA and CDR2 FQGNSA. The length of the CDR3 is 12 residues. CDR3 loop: CASRQEGYEQYF. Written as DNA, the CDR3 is TGTGCCAGCAGGCAGGAGGGCTACGAGCAGTACTTC. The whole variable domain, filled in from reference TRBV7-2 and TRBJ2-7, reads GAGVSQSPSNKVTEKGKDVELRCDPISGHTALYWYRQSLGQGLEFLIYFQGNSAPDKSGLPSDRFSAERTGGSVSTLTIQRTQQEDSAVYLCASRQEGYEQYFGPGTRLTVT.

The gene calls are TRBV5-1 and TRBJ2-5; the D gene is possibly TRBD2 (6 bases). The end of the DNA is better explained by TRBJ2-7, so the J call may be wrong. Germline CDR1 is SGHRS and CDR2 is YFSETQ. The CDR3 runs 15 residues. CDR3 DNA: TGCGCCAGCAGCTTGAGAGTAGCGGACACCTACGAGCAGTACTTC. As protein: CASSLRVADTYEQYF.

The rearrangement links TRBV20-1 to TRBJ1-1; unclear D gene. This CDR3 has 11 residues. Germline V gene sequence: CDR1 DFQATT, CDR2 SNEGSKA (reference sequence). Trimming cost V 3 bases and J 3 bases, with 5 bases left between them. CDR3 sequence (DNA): TGCAGTGCTAGCCCTTACACTGAAGCTTTCTTT. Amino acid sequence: CSASPYTEAFF.

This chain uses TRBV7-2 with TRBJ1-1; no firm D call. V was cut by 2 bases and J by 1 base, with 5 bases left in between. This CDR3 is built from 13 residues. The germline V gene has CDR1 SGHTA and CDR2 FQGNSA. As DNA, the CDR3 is TGTGCCAGCAGCTTAAAAGCGAACACTGAAGCTTTCTTT. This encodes CASSLKANTEAFF.

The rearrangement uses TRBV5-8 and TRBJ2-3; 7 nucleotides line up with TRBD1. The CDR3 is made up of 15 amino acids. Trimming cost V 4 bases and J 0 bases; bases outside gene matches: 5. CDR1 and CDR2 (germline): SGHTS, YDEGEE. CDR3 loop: CASSPWDSSTDTQYF. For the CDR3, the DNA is TGTGCCAGCAGCCCTTGGGACAGCAGCACAGATACGCAGTATTTT.

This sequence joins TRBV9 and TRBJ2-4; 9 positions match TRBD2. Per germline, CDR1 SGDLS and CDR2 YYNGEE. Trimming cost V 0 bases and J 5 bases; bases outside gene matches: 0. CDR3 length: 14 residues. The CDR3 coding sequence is TGTGCCAGCAGCGTAGGACTAGCGGAAAACATTCAGTACTTC. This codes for CASSVGLAENIQYF.

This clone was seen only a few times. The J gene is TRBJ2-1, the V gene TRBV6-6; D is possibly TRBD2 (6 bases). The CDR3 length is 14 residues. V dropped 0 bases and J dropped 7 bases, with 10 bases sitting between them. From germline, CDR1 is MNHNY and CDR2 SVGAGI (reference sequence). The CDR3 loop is CASSYSLAENEQFF. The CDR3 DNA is TGTGCCAGCAGTTACTCACTAGCAGAGAATGAGCAGTTCTTC.

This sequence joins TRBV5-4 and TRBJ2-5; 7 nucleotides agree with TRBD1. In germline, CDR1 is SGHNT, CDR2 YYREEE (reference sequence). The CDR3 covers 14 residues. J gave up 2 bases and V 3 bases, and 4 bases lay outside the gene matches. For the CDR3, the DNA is TGTGCCAGCAGCTCCCCGGGACAGCAAGAGACCCAGTACTTC. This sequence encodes CASSSPGQQETQYF.